This T cell receptor (beta chain) comes out of a study of blood T cell repertoires in COVID-19. Overall study context: Samples came from the United States, Italy and Spain, spanning acute and convalescent COVID-19.

Per the original methods: Amplified reference gene primers provided the basis for estimating nucleated cell counts. Only in-frame clones appear in the TCRdb table, and some are missing; sequencing was by immunoSEQ multiplex PCR. D and trimming were read from the DNA, whereas the V and J calls and clone size are those reported in that table. Here the sample spans about 94,000 clones, about four fifths being singletons. V was pared by 7 bases and J by 5 bases, with 12 bases between. CDR1 and CDR2 (germline): LNHDA, SQIVND (reference sequence). The CDR3 is 13 amino acids. This TCR was recovered from a human donor in a cohort sampled during active COVID-19. The specimen was peripheral blood. The chain combines TRBV19 with TRBJ1-5; D possibly corresponds to TRBD1 (6 bases). CDR3 amino acids: CASTDTGYQPQHF. Here the CDR3 DNA reads TGTGCCAGTACTGATACAGGGTATCAGCCCCAGCATTTT.